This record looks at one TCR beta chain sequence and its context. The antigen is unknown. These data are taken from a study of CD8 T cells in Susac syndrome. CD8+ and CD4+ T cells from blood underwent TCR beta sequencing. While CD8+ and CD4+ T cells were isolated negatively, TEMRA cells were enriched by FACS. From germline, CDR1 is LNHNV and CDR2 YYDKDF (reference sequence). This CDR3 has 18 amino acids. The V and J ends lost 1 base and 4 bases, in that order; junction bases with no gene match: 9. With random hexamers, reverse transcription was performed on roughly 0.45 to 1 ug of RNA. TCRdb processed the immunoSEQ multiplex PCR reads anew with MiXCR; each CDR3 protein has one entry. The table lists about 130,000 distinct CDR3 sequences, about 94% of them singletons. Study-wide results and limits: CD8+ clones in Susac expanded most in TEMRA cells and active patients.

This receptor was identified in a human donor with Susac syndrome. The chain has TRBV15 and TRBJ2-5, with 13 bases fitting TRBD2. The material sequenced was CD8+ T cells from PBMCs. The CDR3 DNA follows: TGTGCCACCAGCAGAGCCGGACTAGCGGGGGAGGAAGGAGAGACCCAGTACTTC. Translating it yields CATSRAGLAGEEGETQYF.